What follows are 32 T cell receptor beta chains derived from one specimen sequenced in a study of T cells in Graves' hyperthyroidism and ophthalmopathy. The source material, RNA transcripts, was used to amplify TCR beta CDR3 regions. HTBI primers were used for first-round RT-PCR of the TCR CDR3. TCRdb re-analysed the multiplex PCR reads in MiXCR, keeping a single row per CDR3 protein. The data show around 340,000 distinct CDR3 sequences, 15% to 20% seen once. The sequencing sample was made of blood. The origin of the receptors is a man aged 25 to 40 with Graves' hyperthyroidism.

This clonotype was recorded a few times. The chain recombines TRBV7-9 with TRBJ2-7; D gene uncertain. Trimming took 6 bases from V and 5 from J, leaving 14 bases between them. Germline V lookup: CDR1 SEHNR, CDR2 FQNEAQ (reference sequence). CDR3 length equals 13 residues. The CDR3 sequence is CASSERARDEQYF. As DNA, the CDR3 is TGTGCCAGCAGTGAAAGGGCTCGGGACGAGCAGTACTTC.

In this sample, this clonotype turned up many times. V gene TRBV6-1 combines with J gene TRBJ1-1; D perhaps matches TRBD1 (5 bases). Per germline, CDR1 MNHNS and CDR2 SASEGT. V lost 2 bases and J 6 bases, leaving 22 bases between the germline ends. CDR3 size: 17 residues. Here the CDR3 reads CASSERYGFSGLPEAFF. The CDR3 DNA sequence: TGTGCCAGCAGTGAAAGGTACGGGTTTTCAGGGTTGCCTGAAGCTTTCTTT.

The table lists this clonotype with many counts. The DNA for the CDR3 is TGTGCCAGCAGTATAGGGACGACTAACTATGGCTACACCTTC. Translating gives CASSIGTTNYGYTF. The V call is TRBV27, the J call TRBJ1-2; perhaps TRBD1 as D (5 bases). CDR1 is MNHEY and CDR2 is SMNVEV in the germline V gene (reference sequence). Trimming cost V 5 bases and J 0 bases, with 10 bases left between them. CDR3 length: 14 residues.

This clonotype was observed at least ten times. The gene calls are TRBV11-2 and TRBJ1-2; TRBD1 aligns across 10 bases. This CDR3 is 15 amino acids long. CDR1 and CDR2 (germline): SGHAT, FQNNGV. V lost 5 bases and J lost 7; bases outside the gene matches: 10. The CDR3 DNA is TGTGCCAGCAGCCACAGGGACAGGGGTTGGTCTGGCTACACCTTC. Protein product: CASSHRDRGWSGYTF.

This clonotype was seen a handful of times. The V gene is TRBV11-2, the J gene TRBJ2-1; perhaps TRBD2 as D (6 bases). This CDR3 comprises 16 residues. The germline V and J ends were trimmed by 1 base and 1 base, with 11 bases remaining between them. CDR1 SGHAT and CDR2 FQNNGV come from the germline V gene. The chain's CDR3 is CASSLGGGVSYNEQFF. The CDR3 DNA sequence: TGTGCCAGCAGCTTAGGTGGAGGGGTGTCCTACAATGAGCAGTTCTTC.

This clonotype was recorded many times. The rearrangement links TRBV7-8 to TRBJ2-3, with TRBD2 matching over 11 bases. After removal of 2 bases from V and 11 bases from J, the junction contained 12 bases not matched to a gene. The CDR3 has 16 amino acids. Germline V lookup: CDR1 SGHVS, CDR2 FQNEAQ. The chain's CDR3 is CASSLRLAGSPRGQYF. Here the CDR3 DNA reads TGTGCCAGCAGCTTACGACTAGCGGGATCCCCCCGAGGGCAGTATTTT.

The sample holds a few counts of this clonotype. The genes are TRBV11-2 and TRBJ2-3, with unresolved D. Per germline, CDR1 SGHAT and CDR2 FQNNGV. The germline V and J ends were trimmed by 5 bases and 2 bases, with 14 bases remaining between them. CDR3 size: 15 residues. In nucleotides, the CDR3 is TGTGCCAGCAGCCTGACTGGGCGGAACACAGATACGCAGTATTTT. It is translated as CASSLTGRNTDTQYF.

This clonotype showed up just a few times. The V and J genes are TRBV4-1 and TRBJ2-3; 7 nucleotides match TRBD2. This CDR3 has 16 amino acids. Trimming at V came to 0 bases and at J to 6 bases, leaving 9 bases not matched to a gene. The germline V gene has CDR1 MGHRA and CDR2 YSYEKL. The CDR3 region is CASSQEGTGGGDTQYF. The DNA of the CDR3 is TGCGCCAGCAGCCAAGAAGGGACGGGAGGAGGGGATACGCAGTATTTT.

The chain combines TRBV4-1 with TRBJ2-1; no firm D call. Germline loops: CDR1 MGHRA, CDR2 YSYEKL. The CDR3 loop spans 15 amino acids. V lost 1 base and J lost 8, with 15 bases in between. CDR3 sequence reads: CASSQVPADDHEQFF. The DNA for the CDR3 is TGCGCCAGCAGCCAAGTTCCCGCAGACGACCATGAGCAGTTCTTC.

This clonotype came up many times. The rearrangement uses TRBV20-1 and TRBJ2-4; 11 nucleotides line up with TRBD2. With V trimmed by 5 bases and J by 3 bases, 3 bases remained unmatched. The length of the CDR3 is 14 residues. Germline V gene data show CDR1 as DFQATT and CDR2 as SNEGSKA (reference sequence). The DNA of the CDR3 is TGCAGTGCTTTAGCGGGAGGGGTCAAAAACATTCAGTACTTC. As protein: CSALAGGVKNIQYF.

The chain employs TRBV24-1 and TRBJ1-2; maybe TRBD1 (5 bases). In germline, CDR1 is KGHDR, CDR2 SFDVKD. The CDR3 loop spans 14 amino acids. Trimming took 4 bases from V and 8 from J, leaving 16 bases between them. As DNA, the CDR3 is TGTGCCACCAGTGAGCCGGGGCCGGGAAGGGGCTACACCTTC. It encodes CATSEPGPGRGYTF.

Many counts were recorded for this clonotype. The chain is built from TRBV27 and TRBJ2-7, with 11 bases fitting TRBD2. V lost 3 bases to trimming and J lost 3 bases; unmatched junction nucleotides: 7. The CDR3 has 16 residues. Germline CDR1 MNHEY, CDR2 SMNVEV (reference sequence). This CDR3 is CASSFRGTSGFYEQYF. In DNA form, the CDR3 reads TGTGCCAGCAGTTTTAGGGGGACTAGCGGATTCTACGAGCAGTACTTC.

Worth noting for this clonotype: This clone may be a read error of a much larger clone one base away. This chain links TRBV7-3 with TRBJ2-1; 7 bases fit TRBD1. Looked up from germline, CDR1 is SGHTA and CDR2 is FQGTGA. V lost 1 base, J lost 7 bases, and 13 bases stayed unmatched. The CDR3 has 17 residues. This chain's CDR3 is CASSLKADRLSRNEQFF. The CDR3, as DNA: TGTGCCAGCAGCTTAAAGGCGGACAGGCTTTCTCGAAATGAGCAGTTCTTC.

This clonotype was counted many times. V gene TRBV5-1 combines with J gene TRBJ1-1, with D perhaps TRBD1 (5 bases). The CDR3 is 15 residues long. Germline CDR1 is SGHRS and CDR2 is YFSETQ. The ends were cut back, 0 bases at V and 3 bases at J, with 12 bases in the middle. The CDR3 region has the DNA TGCGCCAGCAGCTTGGAAAATACAGGAGACACTGAAGCTTTCTTT. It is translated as CASSLENTGDTEAFF. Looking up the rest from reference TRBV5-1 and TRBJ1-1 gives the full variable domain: KAGVTQTPRYLIKTRGQQVTLSCSPISGHRSVSWYQQTPGQGLQFLFEYFSETQRNKGNFPGRFSGRQFSNSRSEMNVSTLELGDSALYLCASSLENTGDTEAFFGQGTRLTVV.

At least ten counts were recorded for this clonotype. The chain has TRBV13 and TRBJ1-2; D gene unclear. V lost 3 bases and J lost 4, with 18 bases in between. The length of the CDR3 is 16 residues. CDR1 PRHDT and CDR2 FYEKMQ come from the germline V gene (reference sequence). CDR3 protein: CASSLGLGETLYGYTF. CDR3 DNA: TGTGCCAGCAGCTTGGGCCTTGGAGAGACTCTCTATGGCTACACCTTC.

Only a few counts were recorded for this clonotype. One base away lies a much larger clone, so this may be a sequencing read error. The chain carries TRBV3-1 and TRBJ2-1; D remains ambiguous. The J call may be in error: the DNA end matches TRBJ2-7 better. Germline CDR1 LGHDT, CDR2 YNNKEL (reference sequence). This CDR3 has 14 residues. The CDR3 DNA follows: TGTGCCAGCAGCCAAGGAGGCTCCTACAATGAGCAGTACTTC. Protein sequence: CASSQGGSYNEQYF.

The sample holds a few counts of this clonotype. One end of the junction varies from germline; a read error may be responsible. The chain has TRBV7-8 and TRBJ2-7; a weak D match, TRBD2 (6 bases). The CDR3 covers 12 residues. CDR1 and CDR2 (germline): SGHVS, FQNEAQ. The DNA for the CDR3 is TGTGCCAGCAGCTTTCTGGACTACGTGCAGTACTTC. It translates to CASSFLDYVQYF. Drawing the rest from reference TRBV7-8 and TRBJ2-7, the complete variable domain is GAGVSQSPRYKVAKRGQDVALRCDPISGHVSLFWYQQALGQGPEFLTYFQNEAQLDKSGLPSDRFFAERPEGSVSTLKIQRTQQEDSAVYLCASSFLDYVQYFGPGTRLTVT.

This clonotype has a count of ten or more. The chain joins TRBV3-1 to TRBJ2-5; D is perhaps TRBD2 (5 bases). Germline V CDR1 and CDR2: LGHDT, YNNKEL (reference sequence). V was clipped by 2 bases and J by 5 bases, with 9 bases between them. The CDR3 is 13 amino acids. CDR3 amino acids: CASSQLPGETQYF. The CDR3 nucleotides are TGTGCCAGCAGCCAACTCCCGGGGGAGACCCAGTACTTC.

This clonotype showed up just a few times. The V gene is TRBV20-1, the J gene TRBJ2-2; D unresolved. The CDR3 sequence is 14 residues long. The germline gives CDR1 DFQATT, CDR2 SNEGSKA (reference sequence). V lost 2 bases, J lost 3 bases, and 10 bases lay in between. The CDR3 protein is CSARPAGHTGELFF. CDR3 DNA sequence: TGCAGTGCTAGACCCGCTGGCCACACCGGGGAGCTGTTTTTT.

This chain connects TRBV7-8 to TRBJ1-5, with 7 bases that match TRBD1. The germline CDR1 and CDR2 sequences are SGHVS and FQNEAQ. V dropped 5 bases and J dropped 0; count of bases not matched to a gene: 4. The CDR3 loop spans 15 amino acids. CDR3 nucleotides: TGTGCCAGCAGCGAGACAGGGAGTAGCAATCAGCCCCAGCATTTT. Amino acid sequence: CASSETGSSNQPQHF.

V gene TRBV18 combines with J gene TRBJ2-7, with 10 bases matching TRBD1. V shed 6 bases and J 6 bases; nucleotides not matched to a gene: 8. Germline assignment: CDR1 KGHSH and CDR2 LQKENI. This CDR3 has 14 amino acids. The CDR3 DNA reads TGTGCCAGCTCCTCCGGGACAGGGGCTCGCGAGCAGTACTTC. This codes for CASSSGTGAREQYF.

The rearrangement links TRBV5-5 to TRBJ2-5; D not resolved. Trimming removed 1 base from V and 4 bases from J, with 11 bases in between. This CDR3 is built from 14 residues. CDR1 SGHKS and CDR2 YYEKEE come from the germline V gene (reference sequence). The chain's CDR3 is CASSLRLWGETQYF. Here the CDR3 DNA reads TGTGCCAGCAGCTTGCGCCTCTGGGGAGAGACCCAGTACTTC. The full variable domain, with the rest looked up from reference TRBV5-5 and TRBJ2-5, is DAGVTQSPTHLIKTRGQQVTLRCSPISGHKSVSWYQQVLGQGPQFIFQYYEKEERGRGNFPDRFSARQFPNYSSELNVNALLLGDSALYLCASSLRLWGETQYFGPGTRLLVL.

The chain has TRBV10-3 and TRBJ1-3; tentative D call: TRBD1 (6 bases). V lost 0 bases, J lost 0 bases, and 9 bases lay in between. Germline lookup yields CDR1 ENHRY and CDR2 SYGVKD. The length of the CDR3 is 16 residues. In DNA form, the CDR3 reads TGTGCCATCAGTGAGTCAGGGGGAGGCTCTGGAAACACCATATATTTT. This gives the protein CAISESGGGSGNTIYF.

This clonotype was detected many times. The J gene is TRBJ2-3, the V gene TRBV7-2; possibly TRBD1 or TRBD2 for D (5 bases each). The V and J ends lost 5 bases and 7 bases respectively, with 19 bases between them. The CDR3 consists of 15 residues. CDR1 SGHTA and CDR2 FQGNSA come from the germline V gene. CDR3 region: CASSPITGGLYTQYF. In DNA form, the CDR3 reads TGTGCCAGCAGCCCAATCACTGGGGGATTATATACGCAGTATTTT.

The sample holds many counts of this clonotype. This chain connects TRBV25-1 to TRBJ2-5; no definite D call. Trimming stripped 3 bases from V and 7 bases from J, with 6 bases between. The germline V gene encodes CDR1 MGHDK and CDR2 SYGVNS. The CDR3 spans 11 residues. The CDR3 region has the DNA TGTGCCAGCAGTGATAGTCCGACCCAGTACTTC. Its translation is CASSDSPTQYF. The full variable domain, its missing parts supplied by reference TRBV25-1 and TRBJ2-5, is EADIYQTPRYLVIGTGKKITLECSQTMGHDKMYWYQQDPGMELHLIHYSYGVNSTEKGDLSSESTVSRIRTEHFPLTLESARPSHTSQYLCASSDSPTQYFGPGTRLLVL.

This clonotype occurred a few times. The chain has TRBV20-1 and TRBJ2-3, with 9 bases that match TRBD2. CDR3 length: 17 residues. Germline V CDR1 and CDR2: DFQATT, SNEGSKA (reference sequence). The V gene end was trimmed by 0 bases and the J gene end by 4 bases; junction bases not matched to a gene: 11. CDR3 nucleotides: TGCAGTGCTAGAGATGCCCTAGCGGGATGGAGGGCAGATACGCAGTATTTT. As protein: CSARDALAGWRADTQYF.

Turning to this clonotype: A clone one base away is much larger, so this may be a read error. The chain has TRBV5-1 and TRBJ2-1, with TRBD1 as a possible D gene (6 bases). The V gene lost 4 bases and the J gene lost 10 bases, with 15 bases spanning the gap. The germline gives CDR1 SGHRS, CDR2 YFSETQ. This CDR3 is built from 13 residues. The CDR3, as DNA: TGCGCCAGCAGCACCCGAGGGGGTGGGGAGCAGTTCTTC. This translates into CASSTRGGGEQFF.

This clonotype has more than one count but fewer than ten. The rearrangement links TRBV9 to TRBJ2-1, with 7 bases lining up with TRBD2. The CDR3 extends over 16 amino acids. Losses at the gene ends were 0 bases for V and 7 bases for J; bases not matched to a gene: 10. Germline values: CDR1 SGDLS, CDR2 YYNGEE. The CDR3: CASSVGIFGEGNEQFF. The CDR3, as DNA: TGTGCCAGCAGCGTAGGAATTTTTGGGGAGGGGAATGAGCAGTTCTTC.

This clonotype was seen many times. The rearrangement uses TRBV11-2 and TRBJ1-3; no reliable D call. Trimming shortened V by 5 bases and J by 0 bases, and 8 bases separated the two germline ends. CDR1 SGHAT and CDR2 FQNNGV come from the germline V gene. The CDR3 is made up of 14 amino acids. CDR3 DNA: TGTGCCAGCAGCACGGCAGTCTCTGGAAACACCATATATTTT. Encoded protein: CASSTAVSGNTIYF.

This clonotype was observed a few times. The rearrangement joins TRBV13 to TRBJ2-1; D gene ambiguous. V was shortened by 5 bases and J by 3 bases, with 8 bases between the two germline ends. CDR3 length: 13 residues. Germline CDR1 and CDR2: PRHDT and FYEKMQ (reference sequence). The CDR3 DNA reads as TGTGCCAGCAGCCCCCATGACTACAATGAGCAGTTCTTC. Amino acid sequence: CASSPHDYNEQFF.

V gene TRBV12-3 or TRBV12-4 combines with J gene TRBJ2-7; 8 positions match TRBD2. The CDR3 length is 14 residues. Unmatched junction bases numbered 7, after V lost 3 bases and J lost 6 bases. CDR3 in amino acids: CASSFSGRAGEQYF. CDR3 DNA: TGTGCCAGCAGTTTTTCCGGGAGGGCCGGCGAGCAGTACTTC.

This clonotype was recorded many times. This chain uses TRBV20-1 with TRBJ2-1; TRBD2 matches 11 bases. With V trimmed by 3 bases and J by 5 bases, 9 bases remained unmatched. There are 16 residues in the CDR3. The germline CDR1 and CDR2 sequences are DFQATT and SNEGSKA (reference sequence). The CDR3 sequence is CSASFWGTSGDNEQFF. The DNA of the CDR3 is TGCAGTGCTAGTTTTTGGGGGACTAGCGGAGACAATGAGCAGTTCTTC.